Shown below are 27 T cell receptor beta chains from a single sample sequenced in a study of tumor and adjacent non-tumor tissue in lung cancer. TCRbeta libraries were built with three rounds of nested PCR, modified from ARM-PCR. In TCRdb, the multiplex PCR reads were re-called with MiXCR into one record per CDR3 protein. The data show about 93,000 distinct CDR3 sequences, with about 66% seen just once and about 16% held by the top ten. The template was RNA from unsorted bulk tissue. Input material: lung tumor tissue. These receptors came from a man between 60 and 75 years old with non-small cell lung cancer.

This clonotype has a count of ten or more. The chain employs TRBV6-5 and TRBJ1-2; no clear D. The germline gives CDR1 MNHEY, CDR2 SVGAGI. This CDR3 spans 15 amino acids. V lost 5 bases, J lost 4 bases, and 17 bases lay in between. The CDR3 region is CASSATTLDLYGYTF. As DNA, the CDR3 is TGTGCCAGCAGTGCCACTACACTAGACCTCTATGGCTACACCTTC.

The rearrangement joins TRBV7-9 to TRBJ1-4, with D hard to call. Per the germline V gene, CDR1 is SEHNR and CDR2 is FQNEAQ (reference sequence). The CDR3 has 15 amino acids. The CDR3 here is CASRLKAGPIEKLFF. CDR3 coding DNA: TGTGCTAGCCGCTTGAAAGCTGGCCCTATTGAAAAACTGTTTTTT.

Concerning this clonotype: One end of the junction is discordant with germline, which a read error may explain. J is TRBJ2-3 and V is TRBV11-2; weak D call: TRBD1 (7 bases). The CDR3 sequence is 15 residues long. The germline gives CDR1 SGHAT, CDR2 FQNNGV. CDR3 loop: CASSLGQGGANTQYF. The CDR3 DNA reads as TGCGCCAGCAGCCTGGGGCAGGGGGGCGCAAATACGCAGTATTTC.

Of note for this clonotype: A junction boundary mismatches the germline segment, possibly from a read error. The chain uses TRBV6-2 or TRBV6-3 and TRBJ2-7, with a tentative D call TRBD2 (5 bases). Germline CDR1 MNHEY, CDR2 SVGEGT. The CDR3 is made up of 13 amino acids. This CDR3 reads CASGYMAGYEQYF. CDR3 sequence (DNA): TGCGCCAGCGGTTACATGGCAGGCTACGAGCAGTACTTC.

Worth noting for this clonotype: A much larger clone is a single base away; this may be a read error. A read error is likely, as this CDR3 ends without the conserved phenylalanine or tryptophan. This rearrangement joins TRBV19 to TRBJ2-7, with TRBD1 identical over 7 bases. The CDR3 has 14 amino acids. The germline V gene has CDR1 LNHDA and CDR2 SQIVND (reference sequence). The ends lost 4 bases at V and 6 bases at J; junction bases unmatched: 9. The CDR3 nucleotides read TGTGCCAGTAGTACCCCAGACAGGGCCAGCGAGCAGTACATC. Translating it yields CASSTPDRASEQYI.

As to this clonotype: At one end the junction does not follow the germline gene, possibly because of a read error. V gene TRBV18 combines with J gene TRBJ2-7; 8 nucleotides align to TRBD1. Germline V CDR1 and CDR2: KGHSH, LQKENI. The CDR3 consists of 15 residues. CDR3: CDSSPGTGIIYEQYF. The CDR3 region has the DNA TGTGACAGCTCACCAGGGACAGGCATAATCTACGAGCAATACTTC.

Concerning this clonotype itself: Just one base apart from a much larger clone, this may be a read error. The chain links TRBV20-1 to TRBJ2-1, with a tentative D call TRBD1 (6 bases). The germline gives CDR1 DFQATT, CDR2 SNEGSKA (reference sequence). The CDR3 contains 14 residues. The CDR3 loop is CGAAGETGYNEQFF. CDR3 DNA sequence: TGCGGTGCCGCCGGCGAGACAGGCTACAATGAGCAGTTCTTC.

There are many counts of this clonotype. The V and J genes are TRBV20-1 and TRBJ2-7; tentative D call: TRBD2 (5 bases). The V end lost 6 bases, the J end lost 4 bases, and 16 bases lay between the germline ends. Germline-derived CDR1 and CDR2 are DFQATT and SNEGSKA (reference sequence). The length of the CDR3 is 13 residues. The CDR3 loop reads CSAMEDGMYEQYF. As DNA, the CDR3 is TGCAGTGCCATGGAGGACGGAATGTACGAGCAGTACTTC.

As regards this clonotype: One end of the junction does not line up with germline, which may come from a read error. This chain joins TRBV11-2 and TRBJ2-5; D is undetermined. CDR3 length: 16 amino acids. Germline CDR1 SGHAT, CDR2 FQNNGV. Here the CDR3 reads CASTKTPQSGGDIQHF. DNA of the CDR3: TGTGCCAGCACCAAAACTCCACAGTCGGGTGGCGACATCCAGCACTTC.

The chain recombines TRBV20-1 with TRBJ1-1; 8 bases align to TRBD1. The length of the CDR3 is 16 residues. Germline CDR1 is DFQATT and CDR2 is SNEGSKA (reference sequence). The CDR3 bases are TGCGGCGATAGAGATTTTACAGGGGGGTCGAACACTGAAGCTTTCTTT. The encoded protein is CGDRDFTGGSNTEAFF.

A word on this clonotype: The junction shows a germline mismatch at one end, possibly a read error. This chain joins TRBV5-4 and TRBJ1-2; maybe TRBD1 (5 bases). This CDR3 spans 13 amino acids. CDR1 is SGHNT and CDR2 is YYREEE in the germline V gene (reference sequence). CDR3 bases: TGTGACAGCAGCCAAGACAGAAACTATGGCTACACCTTC. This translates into CDSSQDRNYGYTF. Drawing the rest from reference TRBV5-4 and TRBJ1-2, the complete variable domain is ETGVTQSPTHLIKTRGQQVTLRCSSQSGHNTVSWYQQALGQGPQFIFQYYREEENGRGNFPPRFSGLQFPNYSSELNVNALELDDSALYLCDSSQDRNYGYTFGSGTRLTVV.

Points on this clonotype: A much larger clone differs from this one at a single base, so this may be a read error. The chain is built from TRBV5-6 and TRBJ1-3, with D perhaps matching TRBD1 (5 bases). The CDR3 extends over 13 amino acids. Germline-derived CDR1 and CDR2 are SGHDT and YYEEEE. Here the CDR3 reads CSSSPGSGNTIYF. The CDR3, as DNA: TGTTCCAGCAGCCCAGGGTCCGGAAACACCATATATTTT.

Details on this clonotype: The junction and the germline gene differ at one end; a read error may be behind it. The CDR3 loop reads CASSQTGDPGITKYF. CDR3 DNA: TGTGCCAGCAGCCAAACCGGGGACCCTGGAATCACCAAATATTTT. This chain connects TRBV11-1 to TRBJ1-3, with D possibly matching TRBD1 (5 bases). CDR1 and CDR2 (germline): SGHAT, FQDESV (reference sequence). The CDR3 has 15 amino acids. The full variable domain, completed using reference TRBV11-1 and TRBJ1-3, is EAEVAQSPRYKITEKSQAVAFWCDPISGHATLYWYRQILGQGPELLVQFQDESVVDDSQLPKDRFSAERLKGVDSTLKIQPAELGDSAMYLCASSQTGDPGITKYFGEGSWLTVV.

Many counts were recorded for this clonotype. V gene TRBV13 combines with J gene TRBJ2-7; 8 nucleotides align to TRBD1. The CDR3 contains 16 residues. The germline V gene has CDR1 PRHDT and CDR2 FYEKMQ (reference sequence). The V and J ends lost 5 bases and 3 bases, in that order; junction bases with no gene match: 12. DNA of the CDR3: TGTGCCAGCAGCCCGCCTGGACAGGGAAAGCGCTACGAGCAGTACTTC. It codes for CASSPPGQGKRYEQYF. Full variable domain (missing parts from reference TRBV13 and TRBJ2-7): AAGVIQSPRHLIKEKRETATLKCYPIPRHDTVYWYQQGPGQDPQFLISFYEKMQSDKGSIPDRFSAQQFSDYHSELNMSSLELGDSALYFCASSPPGQGKRYEQYFGPGTRLTVT.

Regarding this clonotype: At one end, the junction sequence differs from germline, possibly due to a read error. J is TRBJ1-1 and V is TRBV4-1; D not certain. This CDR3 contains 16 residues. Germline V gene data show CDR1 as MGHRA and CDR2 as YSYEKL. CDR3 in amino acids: CASSRSSPGSNTEAFF. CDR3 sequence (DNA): TGCGCCAGCAGCCGATCGTCTCCGGGCTCGAACACCGAAGCTTTCTTT.

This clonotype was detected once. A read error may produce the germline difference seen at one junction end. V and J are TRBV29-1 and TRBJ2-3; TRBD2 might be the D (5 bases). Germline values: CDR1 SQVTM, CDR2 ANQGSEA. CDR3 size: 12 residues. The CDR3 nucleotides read TGCAGCGTAGGCGAGGGAGCAGACACGCAGTATTTT. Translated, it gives CSVGEGADTQYF.

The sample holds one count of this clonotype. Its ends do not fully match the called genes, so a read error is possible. In DNA form, the CDR3 reads TGTGCCAGCAGATTGGGTGGTAGAATGAACACTGAAGCTTTCTTT. It yields the protein CASRLGGRMNTEAFF. This chain links TRBV5-5 with TRBJ1-1; unclear D gene. Looked up from germline, CDR1 is SGHKS and CDR2 is YYEKEE (reference sequence). The CDR3 sequence is 15 residues long.

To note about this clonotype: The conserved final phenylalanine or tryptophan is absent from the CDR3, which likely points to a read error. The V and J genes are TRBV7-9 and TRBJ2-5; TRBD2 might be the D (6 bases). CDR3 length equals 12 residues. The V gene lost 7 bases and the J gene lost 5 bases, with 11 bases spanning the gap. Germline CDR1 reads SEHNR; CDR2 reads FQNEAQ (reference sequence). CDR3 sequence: CASMGGVETQYL. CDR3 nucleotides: TGTGCCAGCATGGGGGGTGTTGAGACCCAGTACTTA.

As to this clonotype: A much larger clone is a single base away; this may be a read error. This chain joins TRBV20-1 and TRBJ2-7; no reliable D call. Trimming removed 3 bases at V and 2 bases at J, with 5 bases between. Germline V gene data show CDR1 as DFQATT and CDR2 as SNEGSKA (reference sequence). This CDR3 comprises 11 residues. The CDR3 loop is CSASRTYEQYF. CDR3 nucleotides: TGCAGTGCTAGTCGGACCTACGAGCAGTACTTC.

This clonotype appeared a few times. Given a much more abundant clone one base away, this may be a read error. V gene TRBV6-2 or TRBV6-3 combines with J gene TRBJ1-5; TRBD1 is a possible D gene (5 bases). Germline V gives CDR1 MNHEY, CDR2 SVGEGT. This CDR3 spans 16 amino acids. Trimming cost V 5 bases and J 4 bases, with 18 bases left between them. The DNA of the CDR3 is TGTGCCAGCAGTAATCCTGCCCCCGGGGGAAATCAGCCCCAGCATTTT. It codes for CASSNPAPGGNQPQHF.

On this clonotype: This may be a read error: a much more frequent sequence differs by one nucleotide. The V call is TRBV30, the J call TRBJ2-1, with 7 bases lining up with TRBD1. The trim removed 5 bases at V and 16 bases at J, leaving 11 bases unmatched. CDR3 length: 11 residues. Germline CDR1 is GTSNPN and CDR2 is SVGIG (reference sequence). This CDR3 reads CAWDPVTGLFF. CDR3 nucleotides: TGTGCCTGGGACCCCGTGACAGGGCTCTTCTTC.

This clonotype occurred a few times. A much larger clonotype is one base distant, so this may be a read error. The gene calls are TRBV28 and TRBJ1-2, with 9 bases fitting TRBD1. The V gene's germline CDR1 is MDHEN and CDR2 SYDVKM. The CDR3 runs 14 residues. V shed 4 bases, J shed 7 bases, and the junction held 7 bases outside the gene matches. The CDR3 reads CASSSLDRGLGYTF. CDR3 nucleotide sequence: TGTGCCAGCAGTTCACTGGACAGGGGACTTGGCTACACCTTC.

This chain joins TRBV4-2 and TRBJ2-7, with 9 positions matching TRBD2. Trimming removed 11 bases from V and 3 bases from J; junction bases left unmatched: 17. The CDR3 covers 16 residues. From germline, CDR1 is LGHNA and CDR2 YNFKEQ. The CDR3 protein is CAGSQDPQAGGYEQYF. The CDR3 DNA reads TGTGCCGGTAGCCAAGATCCACAAGCGGGAGGCTACGAGCAGTACTTC.

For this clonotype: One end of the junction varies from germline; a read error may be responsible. In nucleotides, the CDR3 is TGCGCCAGCAGTCAAGGCCTCGGACTAGCGGGAGCGGGAGAGCAGTACTTC. Encoded protein: CASSQGLGLAGAGEQYF. The chain combines TRBV4-3 with TRBJ2-7, with TRBD2 matching 13 bases. There are 17 residues in the CDR3. Germline V gene sequence: CDR1 LGHNA, CDR2 YSLEER.

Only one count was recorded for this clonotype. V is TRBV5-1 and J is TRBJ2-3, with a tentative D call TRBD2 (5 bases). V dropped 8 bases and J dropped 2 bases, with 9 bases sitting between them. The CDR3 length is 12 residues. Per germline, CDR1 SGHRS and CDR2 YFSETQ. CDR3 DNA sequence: TGCGCCAGAAGCGGAAACACAGATACGCAGTATTTT. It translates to CARSGNTDTQYF. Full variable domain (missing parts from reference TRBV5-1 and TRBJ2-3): KAGVTQTPRYLIKTRGQQVTLSCSPISGHRSVSWYQQTPGQGLQFLFEYFSETQRNKGNFPGRFSGRQFSNSRSEMNVSTLELGDSALYLCARSGNTDTQYFGPGTRLTVL.

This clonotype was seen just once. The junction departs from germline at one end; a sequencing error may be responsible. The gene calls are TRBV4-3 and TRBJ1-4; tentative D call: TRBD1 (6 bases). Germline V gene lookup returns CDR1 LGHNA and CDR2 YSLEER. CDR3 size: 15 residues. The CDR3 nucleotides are TGCTCCAGCAATCAATCGGGGACACATAATGAAAAACTGTTTTTT. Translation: CSSNQSGTHNEKLFF.

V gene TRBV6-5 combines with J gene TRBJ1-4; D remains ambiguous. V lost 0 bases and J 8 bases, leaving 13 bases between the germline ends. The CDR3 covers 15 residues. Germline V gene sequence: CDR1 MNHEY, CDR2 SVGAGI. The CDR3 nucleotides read TGTGCCAGCAGTTACTCCCCTCAGGTTGAGGAAAAACTGTTTTTT. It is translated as CASSYSPQVEEKLFF.